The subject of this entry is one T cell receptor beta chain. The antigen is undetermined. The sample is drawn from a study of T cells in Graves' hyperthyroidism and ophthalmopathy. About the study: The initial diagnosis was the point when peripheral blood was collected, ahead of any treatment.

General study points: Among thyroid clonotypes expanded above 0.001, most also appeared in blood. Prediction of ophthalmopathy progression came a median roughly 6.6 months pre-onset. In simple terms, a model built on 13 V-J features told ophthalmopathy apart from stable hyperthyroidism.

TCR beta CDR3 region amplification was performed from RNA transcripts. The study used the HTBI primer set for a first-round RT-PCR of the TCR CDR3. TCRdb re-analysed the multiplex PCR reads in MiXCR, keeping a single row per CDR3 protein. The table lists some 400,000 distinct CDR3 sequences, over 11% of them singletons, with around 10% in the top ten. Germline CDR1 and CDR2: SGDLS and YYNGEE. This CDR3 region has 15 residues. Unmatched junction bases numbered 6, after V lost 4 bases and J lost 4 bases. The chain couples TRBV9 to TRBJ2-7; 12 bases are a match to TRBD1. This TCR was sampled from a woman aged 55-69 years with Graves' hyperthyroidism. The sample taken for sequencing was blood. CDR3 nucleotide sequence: TGTGCCAGCAGCAAGGGACAGGGGGCAGGGTACGAGCAGTACTTC. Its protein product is CASSKGQGAGYEQYF.